This T cell receptor beta chain was identified during a study of somatic mutations in cytotoxic T cells in rheumatoid arthritis. For the study at large: Patient blood (30 ml EDTA) was collected right after diagnosis, preceding any treatment. Flow-sorting brought some V beta antibody-stained T-cell populations to nearly 100% purity, V beta1+ cells sequenced for TCRB among them. Points from the study as a whole: Nobody had found out which antigens the expanded CD8+ clones targeted.

Original analysis: Patient CD8+ clones exceeding 1% seldom corresponded to published virus-specific TCRB sequences. Clones were read by immunoSEQ multiplex PCR, and TCRdb kept only the in-frame ones, dropping some. V and J calls and clone size are as listed in that table; D and trimming were resolved from the DNA. The profile covers 18,000 or so clones, with roughly four fifths appearing a single time and nearly 9% taken by the ten largest. The length of the CDR3 is 17 residues. Germline CDR1 SGDLS, CDR2 YYNGEE. V was cut by 1 base and J by 5 bases, with 19 bases left in between. Note on this clone: Its cognate antigen is unknown.

J is TRBJ2-1 and V is TRBV9; no firm D call. The sample comprised CD8+ T cells sorted from blood. The source of this sequence is an adult with rheumatoid arthritis. CDR3 sequence reads: CASSVSLRVHGNNEQFF. CDR3 in DNA: TGTGCCAGCAGCGTATCCCTCCGGGTCCACGGTAACAATGAGCAGTTCTTC.